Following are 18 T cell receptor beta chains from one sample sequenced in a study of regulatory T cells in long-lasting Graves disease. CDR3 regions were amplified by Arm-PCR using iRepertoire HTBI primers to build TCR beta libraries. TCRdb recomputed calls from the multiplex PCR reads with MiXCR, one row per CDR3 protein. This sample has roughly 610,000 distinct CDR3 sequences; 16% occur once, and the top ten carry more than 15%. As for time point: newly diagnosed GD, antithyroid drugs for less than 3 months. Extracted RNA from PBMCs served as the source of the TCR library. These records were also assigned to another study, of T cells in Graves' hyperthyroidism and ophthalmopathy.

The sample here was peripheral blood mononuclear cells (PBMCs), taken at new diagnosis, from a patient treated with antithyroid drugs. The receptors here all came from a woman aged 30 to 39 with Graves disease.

This chain's CDR3 is CSARDSPLHF. The CDR3 coding sequence is TGCAGTGCTAGAGATTCACCCCTCCACTTT. This rearrangement joins TRBV20-1 to TRBJ1-6, with no clear D. Trimming left V 0 bases short and J 9 bases short, with 0 bases between. Germline V gene data show CDR1 as DFQATT and CDR2 as SNEGSKA (reference sequence). The CDR3 is made up of 10 amino acids.

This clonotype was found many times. The CDR3 region has the DNA TGTGCCAGCAGCTTAGGAGCTGGACCAGACACTGAAGCTTTCTTT. Its translation: CASSLGAGPDTEAFF. J is TRBJ1-1 and V is TRBV7-2; D not certain. Deletions cut 1 base from V and 3 bases from J, with 12 bases between. The CDR3 has 15 amino acids. Germline V gene lookup returns CDR1 SGHTA and CDR2 FQGNSA.

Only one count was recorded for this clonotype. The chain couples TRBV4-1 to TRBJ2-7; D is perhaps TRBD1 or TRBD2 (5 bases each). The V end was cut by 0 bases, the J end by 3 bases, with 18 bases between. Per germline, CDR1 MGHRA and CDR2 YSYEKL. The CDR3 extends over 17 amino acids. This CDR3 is CASSQDSTGTVVYEQYF. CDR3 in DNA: TGCGCCAGCAGCCAAGATTCAACCGGGACGGTAGTCTACGAGCAGTACTTC.

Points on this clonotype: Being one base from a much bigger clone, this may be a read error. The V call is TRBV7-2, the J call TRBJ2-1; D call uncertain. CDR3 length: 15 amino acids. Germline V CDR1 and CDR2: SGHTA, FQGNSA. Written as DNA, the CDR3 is TGTGCCGGCAGCCAATCGGACCATGTCTACAATGAGCAGTTCTTC. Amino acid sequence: CAGSQSDHVYNEQFF.

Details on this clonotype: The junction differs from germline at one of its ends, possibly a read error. The CDR3 sequence is CASSLFGAGGPGSKWHF. Here the CDR3 DNA reads TGTGCCAGCAGTCTCTTCGGGGCGGGAGGCCCCGGGAGTAAATGGCATTTT. V is TRBV28 and J is TRBJ2-3; 8 nucleotides match TRBD2. Germline CDR1 and CDR2: MDHEN and SYDVKM. CDR3 length equals 17 residues.

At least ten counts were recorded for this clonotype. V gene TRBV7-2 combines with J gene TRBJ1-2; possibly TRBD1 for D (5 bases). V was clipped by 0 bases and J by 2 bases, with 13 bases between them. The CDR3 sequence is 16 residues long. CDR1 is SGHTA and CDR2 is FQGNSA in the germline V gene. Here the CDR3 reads CASSLASRQTNYGYTF. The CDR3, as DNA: TGTGCCAGCAGCTTAGCCTCCCGACAGACAAACTATGGCTACACCTTC.

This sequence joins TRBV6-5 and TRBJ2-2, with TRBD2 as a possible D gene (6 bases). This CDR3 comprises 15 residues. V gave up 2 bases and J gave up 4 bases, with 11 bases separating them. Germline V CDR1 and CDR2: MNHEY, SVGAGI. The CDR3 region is CASSYGGMATGELFF. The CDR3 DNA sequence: TGTGCCAGCAGTTACGGCGGGATGGCCACCGGGGAGCTGTTTTTT.

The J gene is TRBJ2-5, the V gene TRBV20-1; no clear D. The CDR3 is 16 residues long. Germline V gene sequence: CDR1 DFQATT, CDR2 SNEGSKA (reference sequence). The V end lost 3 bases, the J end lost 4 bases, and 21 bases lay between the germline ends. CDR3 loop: CSARTGMGRWRETQYF. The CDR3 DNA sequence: TGCAGTGCTAGGACTGGGATGGGTAGGTGGCGAGAGACCCAGTACTTC.

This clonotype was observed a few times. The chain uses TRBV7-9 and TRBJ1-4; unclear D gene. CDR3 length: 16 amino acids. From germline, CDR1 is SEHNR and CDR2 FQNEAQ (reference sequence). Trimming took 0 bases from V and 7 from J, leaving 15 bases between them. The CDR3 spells CASSLAAAATREKLFF. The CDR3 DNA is TGTGCCAGCAGCTTAGCGGCTGCTGCCACTCGTGAAAAACTGTTTTTT.

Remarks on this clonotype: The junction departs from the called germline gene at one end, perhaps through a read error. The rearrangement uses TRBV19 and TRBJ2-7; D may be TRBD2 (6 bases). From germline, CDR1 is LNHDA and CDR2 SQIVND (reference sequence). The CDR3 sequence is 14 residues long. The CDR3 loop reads CASSSGYSSYEQYF. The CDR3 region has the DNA TGTGCCAGCAGTAGCGGTTACAGCTCCTACGAGCAGTACTTC.

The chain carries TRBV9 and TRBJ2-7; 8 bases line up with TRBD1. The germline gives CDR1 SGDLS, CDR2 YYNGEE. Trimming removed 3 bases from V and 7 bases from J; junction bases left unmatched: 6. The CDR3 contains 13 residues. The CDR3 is CASSAGGAWEQYF. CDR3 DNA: TGTGCCAGCAGCGCAGGGGGCGCGTGGGAGCAGTACTTC.

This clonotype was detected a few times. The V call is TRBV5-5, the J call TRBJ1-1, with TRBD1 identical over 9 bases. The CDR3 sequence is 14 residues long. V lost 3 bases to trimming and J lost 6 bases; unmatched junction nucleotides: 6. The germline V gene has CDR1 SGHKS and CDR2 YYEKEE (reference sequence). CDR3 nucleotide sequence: TGTGCCAGCAGCTGGGGAAACAGGGGGCCTGAAGCTTTCTTT. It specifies CASSWGNRGPEAFF.

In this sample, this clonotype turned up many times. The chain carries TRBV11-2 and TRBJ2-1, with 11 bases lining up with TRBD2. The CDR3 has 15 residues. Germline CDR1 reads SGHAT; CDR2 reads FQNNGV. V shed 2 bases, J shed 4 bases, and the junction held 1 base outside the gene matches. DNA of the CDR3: TGTGCCAGCAGCTTATCTAGCGGGGGGTACAATGAGCAGTTCTTC. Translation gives CASSLSSGGYNEQFF.

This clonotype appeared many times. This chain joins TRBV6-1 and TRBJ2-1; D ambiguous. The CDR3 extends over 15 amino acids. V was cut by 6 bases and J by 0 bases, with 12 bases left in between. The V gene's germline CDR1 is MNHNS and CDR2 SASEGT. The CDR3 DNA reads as TGTGCCAGCAGGGAGACCGTGAGCTCCTACAATGAGCAGTTCTTC. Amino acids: CASRETVSSYNEQFF.

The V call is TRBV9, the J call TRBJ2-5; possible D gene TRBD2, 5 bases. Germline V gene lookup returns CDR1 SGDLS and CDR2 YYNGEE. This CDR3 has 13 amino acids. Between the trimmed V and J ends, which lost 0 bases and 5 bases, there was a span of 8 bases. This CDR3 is CASSVGEFETQYF. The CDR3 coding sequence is TGTGCCAGCAGCGTAGGGGAGTTTGAGACCCAGTACTTC.

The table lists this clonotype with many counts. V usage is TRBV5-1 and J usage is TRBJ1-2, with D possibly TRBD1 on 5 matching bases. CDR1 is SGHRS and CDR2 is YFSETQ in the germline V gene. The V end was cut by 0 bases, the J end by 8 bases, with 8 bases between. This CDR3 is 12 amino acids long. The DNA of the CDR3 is TGCGCCAGCAGCTTGGAGGACATCGGCTACACCTTC. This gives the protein CASSLEDIGYTF.

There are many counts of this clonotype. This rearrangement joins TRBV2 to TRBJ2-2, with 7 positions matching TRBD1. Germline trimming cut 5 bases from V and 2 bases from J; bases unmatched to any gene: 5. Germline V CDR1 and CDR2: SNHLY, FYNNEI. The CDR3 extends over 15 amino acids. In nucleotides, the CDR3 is TGTGCCAGCAGTAGAGGGGGCGCAAACACCGGGGAGCTGTTTTTT. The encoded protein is CASSRGGANTGELFF.

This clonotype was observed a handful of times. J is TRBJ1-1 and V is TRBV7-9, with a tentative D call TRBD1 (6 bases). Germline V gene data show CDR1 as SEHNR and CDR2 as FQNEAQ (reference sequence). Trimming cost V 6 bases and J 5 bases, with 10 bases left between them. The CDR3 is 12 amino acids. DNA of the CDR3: TGTGCCAGCAGATCGAGGGGGACTGAAGCTTTCTTT. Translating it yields CASRSRGTEAFF.